This section outlines one T cell receptor (beta chain) sequence together with its context. The sample originates from a study of T cell changes during pregnancy in multiple sclerosis. Sequencing used immunoSEQ multiplex PCR; TCRdb keeps in-frame clones, though not all of them. The table has around 20,000 clones, around 81% seen once. Germline assignment: CDR1 MDHEN and CDR2 SYDVKM. The V gene end was trimmed by 3 bases and the J gene end by 4 bases; junction bases not matched to a gene: 6. The CDR3 is made up of 14 amino acids. The sample here was CD8+ T cells from peripheral blood mononuclear cells, taken in the first trimester of pregnancy. The chain recombines TRBV28 with TRBJ2-7; 7 nucleotides match TRBD1. The receptor comes from a female donor in good health, enrolled as a control in a pregnancy study. CDR3: CASSFGQAGYEQYF. The CDR3 DNA reads TGTGCCAGCAGTTTTGGACAGGCCGGTTACGAGCAGTACTTC.